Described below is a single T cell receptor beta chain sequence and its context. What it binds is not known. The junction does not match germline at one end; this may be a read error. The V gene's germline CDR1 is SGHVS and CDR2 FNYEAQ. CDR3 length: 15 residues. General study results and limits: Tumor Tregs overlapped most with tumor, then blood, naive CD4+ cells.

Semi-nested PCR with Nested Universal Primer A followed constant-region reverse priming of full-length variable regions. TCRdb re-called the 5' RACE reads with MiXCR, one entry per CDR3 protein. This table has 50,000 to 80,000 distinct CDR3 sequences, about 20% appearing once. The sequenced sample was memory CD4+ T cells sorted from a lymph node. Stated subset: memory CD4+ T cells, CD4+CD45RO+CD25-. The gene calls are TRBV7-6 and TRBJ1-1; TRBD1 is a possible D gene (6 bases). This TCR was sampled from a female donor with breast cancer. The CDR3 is CASSLAGTTNTEALF. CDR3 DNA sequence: TGTGCCAGCAGCTTAGCCGGGACAACGAACACTGAAGCTCTCTTT.